This T cell receptor beta chain was sequenced during a study of neurological immune-mediated disorders. This clonotype was picked up many times. Trimming took 7 bases from V and 5 from J, leaving 11 bases between them. CDR1 SGHRS and CDR2 YFSETQ come from the germline V gene. The CDR3 consists of 12 residues. The time point was: longitudinal time-point 3. Sequencing runs each generated in excess of 180 million TCR-beta sequences derived from 15-18 subjects. Each CDR3 protein is one row after TCRdb ran MiXCR on the 5' RACE reads. The sample has about 45,000 distinct CDR3 sequences, roughly 12% seen once; the top ten hold 11%.

The chain recombines TRBV5-1 with TRBJ2-3, with D tentatively TRBD1 or TRBD2 (6 bases each). The sequence was obtained from a man aged 25-40 years in good health. Sequencing was performed on PBMCs. The DNA of the CDR3 is TGCGCCAGCCAACAGGGAGGAGATACGCAGTATTTT. Encoded protein: CASQQGGDTQYF.